The 27 T cell receptor beta chains presented below share a single source sample, sequenced in a study of cytomegalovirus exposure and HLA in healthy donors. The method was immunoSEQ multiplex PCR; TCRdb's version includes in-frame clones alone and lacks a portion of them. The data show about 130,000 clones, about 90% seen once. The sequencing input was PBMCs. These receptors were taken from a young man in good health and CMV-seronegative.

This clone has just a few counts. The chain combines TRBV5-1 with TRBJ1-5, with TRBD1 identical over 7 bases. The CDR3 extends over 15 amino acids. Germline values: CDR1 SGHRS, CDR2 YFSETQ. Losses at the gene ends were 0 bases for V and 6 bases for J; bases not matched to a gene: 6. The CDR3 here is CASSLDQGDGQPQHF. Written as DNA, the CDR3 is TGCGCCAGCAGCTTGGATCAGGGGGACGGTCAGCCCCAGCATTTT.

J is TRBJ1-3 and V is TRBV5-1; TRBD1 might be the D (5 bases). The germline CDR1 and CDR2 sequences are SGHRS and YFSETQ. The V end lost 4 bases, the J end lost 0 bases, and 14 bases lay between the germline ends. The CDR3 sequence is 16 residues long. CDR3 DNA: TGCGCCAGCAGCCCGACAGCGTCCTACTCTGGAAACACCATATATTTT. Translation: CASSPTASYSGNTIYF.

This rearrangement joins TRBV2 to TRBJ2-5; D not resolved. The V gene lost 3 bases and the J gene lost 5 bases, with 7 bases spanning the gap. The germline V gene has CDR1 SNHLY and CDR2 FYNNEI. The CDR3 sequence is 12 residues long. CDR3: CASSEAWETQYF. Written as DNA, the CDR3 is TGTGCCAGCAGTGAGGCATGGGAGACCCAGTACTTC.

This clone was counted between two and nine times. V usage is TRBV10-1 and J usage is TRBJ2-1, with 11 bases lining up with TRBD2. Germline loops: CDR1 WNHNN, CDR2 SYGVQD (reference sequence). The CDR3 spans 23 residues. Trimming cost V 6 bases and J 5 bases; bases outside gene matches: 30. This CDR3 is CASSQGTSGLIPLGGGGNNEQFF. CDR3 in DNA: TGCGCCAGCAGCCAAGGGACTAGCGGACTTATCCCCCTTGGTGGGGGGGGAAACAATGAGCAGTTCTTC.

V and J are TRBV29-1 and TRBJ2-3; 7 nucleotides line up with TRBD2. This CDR3 is 14 amino acids long. CDR1 is SQVTM, CDR2 ANQGSEA, per germline. V gave up 7 bases and J gave up 0 bases; unmatched junction bases: 7. The CDR3 spells CSARSGTSTDTQYF. In DNA form, the CDR3 reads TGCAGCGCAAGAAGCGGGACCAGCACAGATACGCAGTATTTT.

This chain uses TRBV7-2 with TRBJ2-5; 11 bases align to TRBD2. This CDR3 is built from 14 residues. CDR1 SGHTA and CDR2 FQGNSA come from the germline V gene. Trimming took 5 bases from V and 7 from J; bases not matched to a gene: 6. This CDR3 is CASSELAGALTQYF. The CDR3 region has the DNA TGTGCCAGCAGCGAACTAGCGGGAGCTTTGACCCAGTACTTC.

The chain employs TRBV7-9 and TRBJ2-5; 10 bases match TRBD2. From germline, CDR1 is SEHNR and CDR2 FQNEAQ (reference sequence). V was clipped by 4 bases and J by 0 bases; unmatched bases: 5. This CDR3 comprises 16 residues. The CDR3 region has the DNA TGTGCCAGCAGCTCGTTCGGACTAGCGGACCAAGAGACCCAGTACTTC. The encoded protein is CASSSFGLADQETQYF.

The chain uses TRBV6-1 and TRBJ2-7; 8 bases agree with TRBD1. After removal of 3 bases from V and 6 bases from J, the junction contained 4 bases not matched to a gene. This CDR3 is built from 13 residues. Germline V gene lookup returns CDR1 MNHNS and CDR2 SASEGT. CDR3 coding DNA: TGTGCCAGCAGTGATAAGGGGACAGGCGAGCAGTACTTC. Amino acids: CASSDKGTGEQYF.

The chain links TRBV10-1 to TRBJ2-7; D may be TRBD1 (6 bases). The CDR3 runs to 15 residues. V lost 4 bases to trimming and J lost 3 bases, with 16 bases between them. CDR1 and CDR2 (germline): WNHNN, SYGVQD (reference sequence). The DNA for the CDR3 is TGCGCCAGCAGTGTTGACTTTGACAGGCTCTACGAGCAGTACTTC. Amino acid sequence: CASSVDFDRLYEQYF.

The chain is built from TRBV12-5 and TRBJ1-5; D remains unclear. With 8 bases removed from V and 4 bases from J, the gap between germline ends came to 12 bases. The CDR3 is made up of 13 amino acids. Germline CDR1 is LGHNT and CDR2 is FRNRAP. CDR3 DNA: TGTGCTAGTAGGCTCTTACAGAATCAGCCCCAGCATTTT. Its protein is CASRLLQNQPQHF.

J is TRBJ2-3 and V is TRBV11-2, with a possible D match to TRBD2 (5 bases). Germline V gene sequence: CDR1 SGHAT, CDR2 FQNNGV. With 1 base removed from V and 2 bases from J, the gap between germline ends came to 10 bases. This CDR3 spans 15 amino acids. The chain's CDR3 is CASSLVLADTDTQYF. CDR3 DNA: TGTGCCAGCAGCTTAGTTCTAGCTGACACAGATACGCAGTATTTT.

V usage is TRBV5-1 and J usage is TRBJ2-3; the match to TRBD2 covers 9 bases. Germline assignment: CDR1 SGHRS and CDR2 YFSETQ. The CDR3 sequence is 15 residues long. The junction had 5 bases not matched to a gene; V was cut back by 2 bases and J by 4 bases. This chain's CDR3 is CASSFIAGAPDTQYF. As DNA, the CDR3 is TGCGCCAGCAGCTTTATAGCGGGGGCCCCAGATACGCAGTATTTT.

This clone was seen only once. V usage is TRBV4-1 and J usage is TRBJ2-7; D remains ambiguous. Trimming shortened V by 0 bases and J by 5 bases, and 14 bases separated the two germline ends. The V gene's germline CDR1 is MGHRA and CDR2 YSYEKL. This CDR3 contains 15 residues. CDR3 sequence: CASSQDRLPRNEQYF. CDR3 in DNA: TGCGCCAGCAGCCAAGATCGGCTCCCTAGAAACGAGCAGTACTTC.

This chain links TRBV10-2 with TRBJ2-3, with 9 positions matching TRBD2. This CDR3 has 15 amino acids. Unmatched junction bases numbered 9, after V lost 3 bases and J lost 8 bases. CDR1 and CDR2 from the germline V gene are WSHSY and SAAADI. CDR3 in amino acids: CASSDLREGMGTQYF. The CDR3, as DNA: TGCGCCAGCAGTGACTTGCGGGAGGGAATGGGTACGCAGTATTTT.

The chain links TRBV19 to TRBJ1-1; maybe TRBD1 (6 bases). The V end lost 3 bases, the J end lost 6 bases, and 14 bases lay between the germline ends. CDR1 is LNHDA, CDR2 SQIVND, per germline (reference sequence). The CDR3 loop spans 14 amino acids. The CDR3 bases are TGTGCCAGTAGTATGGATAACGGACAGCCTGAAGCTTTCTTT. The encoded protein is CASSMDNGQPEAFF.

J is TRBJ1-1 and V is TRBV2; TRBD1 agrees at 7 bases. V dropped 7 bases and J dropped 3; count of bases not matched to a gene: 11. CDR3 length: 15 amino acids. The germline CDR1 and CDR2 sequences are SNHLY and FYNNEI. The CDR3 region has the DNA TGTGCCAGCATCGACCCGAGACAGGGCGACACTGAAGCTTTCTTT. It translates to CASIDPRQGDTEAFF.

This clone was observed a handful of times. This sequence joins TRBV5-4 and TRBJ1-1; TRBD1 matches at 9 bases. Germline CDR1 SGHNT, CDR2 YYREEE (reference sequence). V shed 4 bases and J 3 bases; nucleotides not matched to a gene: 10. The CDR3 has 16 amino acids. The CDR3 spells CASSNLDRGSDTEAFF. The CDR3 nucleotides are TGTGCCAGCAGCAACCTGGACAGGGGATCGGACACTGAAGCTTTCTTT.

V usage is TRBV14 and J usage is TRBJ2-3; 7 bases fit TRBD1. Trimming cost V 3 bases and J 6 bases; bases outside gene matches: 12. This CDR3 comprises 16 residues. Germline-derived CDR1 and CDR2 are SGHDN and FVKESK. CDR3 region: CASSHWTGTAVDTQYF. The CDR3 coding sequence is TGTGCCAGCAGCCACTGGACAGGAACAGCCGTTGATACGCAGTATTTT.

J is TRBJ1-6 and V is TRBV11-2; 7 nucleotides line up with TRBD1. Germline V gene data show CDR1 as SGHAT and CDR2 as FQNNGV. This CDR3 comprises 16 residues. The trim removed 0 bases at V and 7 bases at J, leaving 6 bases unmatched. Here the CDR3 reads CASSLDPGQRNSPLHF. The CDR3 DNA reads TGTGCCAGCAGCTTAGATCCGGGACAGAGAAATTCACCCCTCCACTTT. Full variable domain (outside the CDR3, taken from reference TRBV11-2 and TRBJ1-6): EAGVAQSPRYKIIEKRQSVAFWCNPISGHATLYWYQQILGQGPKLLIQFQNNGVVDDSQLPKDRFSAERLKGVDSTLKIQPAKLEDSAVYLCASSLDPGQRNSPLHFGNGTRLTVT.

V gene TRBV2 combines with J gene TRBJ1-2; D is possibly TRBD1 (5 bases). CDR3 length equals 13 residues. With 3 bases removed from V and 4 bases from J, the gap between germline ends came to 9 bases. Per germline, CDR1 SNHLY and CDR2 FYNNEI. The CDR3 loop is CASSDQGVYGYTF. The CDR3 DNA sequence: TGTGCCAGCAGTGATCAAGGGGTCTATGGCTACACCTTC.

This chain joins TRBV11-2 and TRBJ2-3, with 9 bases fitting TRBD1. The CDR3 has 16 residues. The germline gives CDR1 SGHAT, CDR2 FQNNGV. V gave up 3 bases and J gave up 4 bases; unmatched junction bases: 8. The CDR3 spells CASSLSDRGLADTQYF. In DNA, the CDR3 is TGTGCCAGCAGCTTGTCGGACAGGGGATTAGCAGATACGCAGTATTTT.

With respect to this clone: At the DNA level, this CDR3 is encoded by other sequences in the same sample as well. This chain links TRBV7-9 with TRBJ1-1; D is possibly TRBD1 (5 bases). CDR1 and CDR2 (germline): SEHNR, FQNEAQ (reference sequence). This CDR3 is built from 12 residues. V was pared by 4 bases and J by 4 bases, with 7 bases between. DNA of the CDR3: TGTGCCAGCAGCTCGGGGGGCACTGAAGCTTTCTTT. Amino acid sequence: CASSSGGTEAFF.

The V and J genes are TRBV5-1 and TRBJ1-5, with a tentative D call TRBD1 (5 bases). Germline CDR1 is SGHRS and CDR2 is YFSETQ. This CDR3 contains 15 residues. The V end was cut by 0 bases, the J end by 6 bases, with 13 bases between. In DNA, the CDR3 is TGCGCCAGCAGCTTGGAAGCAGGGATAGGTCAGCCCCAGCATTTT. This codes for CASSLEAGIGQPQHF. Using reference TRBV5-1 and TRBJ1-5 for the parts outside the CDR3, the full variable domain is KAGVTQTPRYLIKTRGQQVTLSCSPISGHRSVSWYQQTPGQGLQFLFEYFSETQRNKGNFPGRFSGRQFSNSRSEMNVSTLELGDSALYLCASSLEAGIGQPQHFGDGTRLSIL.

This sequence joins TRBV10-2 and TRBJ2-2; 10 nucleotides match TRBD2. CDR3 length: 15 residues. The V segment lost 3 bases and the J segment 7 bases; nucleotides outside the gene matches: 5. From germline, CDR1 is WSHSY and CDR2 SAAADI. CDR3 coding DNA: TGCGCCAGCAGTGAACGCCTAGCGGGAGTCGGGGAGCTGTTTTTT. As protein: CASSERLAGVGELFF.

The chain couples TRBV19 to TRBJ1-1; TRBD1 is a possible D gene (6 bases). CDR1 and CDR2 from the germline V gene are LNHDA and SQIVND (reference sequence). The CDR3 sequence is 14 residues long. The V end lost 3 bases, the J end lost 0 bases, and 8 bases lay between the germline ends. For the CDR3, the DNA is TGTGCCAGTAGTATGTGGACAGTGAACACTGAAGCTTTCTTT. Its translation is CASSMWTVNTEAFF.

The chain has TRBV18 and TRBJ2-1; D uncertain. The CDR3 is 12 amino acids. V was trimmed by 3 bases and J by 3 bases, leaving 3 bases between them. Germline V gene sequence: CDR1 KGHSH, CDR2 LQKENI. The CDR3 reads CASSPGYNEQFF. The CDR3 DNA is TGTGCCAGCTCACCCGGCTACAATGAGCAGTTCTTC.

The V and J genes are TRBV7-9 and TRBJ2-1; 10 bases are a match to TRBD2. Trimming cost V 2 bases and J 8 bases; bases outside gene matches: 6. Per germline, CDR1 SEHNR and CDR2 FQNEAQ (reference sequence). This CDR3 spans 15 amino acids. This CDR3 reads CASSLWLAGDDEQFF. CDR3 nucleotide sequence: TGTGCCAGCAGCTTATGGCTAGCGGGAGATGATGAGCAGTTCTTC.